Listed below are T cell receptor beta chains from one sample, sequenced in a study of cytomegalovirus exposure and HLA in healthy donors. Profiled with immunoSEQ multiplex PCR; TCRdb holds only in-frame clones, not every one. This table holds 150,000 to 200,000 clones, about four fifths found once. Sequencing was performed on PBMCs. These receptors were obtained from a female donor in good health and CMV-seronegative. Each CDR3 is given with its conserved first and last residue. Each record gives: J gene, clone size, D gene, V gene, CDR3 DNA, CDR3 protein. A D gene is named only where the DNA matches it firmly. Size values are once, few and many counts, or a class for expanded clones, and some rows have none.

TRBJ2-7	once	TRBD2	TRBV5-1	TGCGCCAGCAGCCAGACTAGCGGGAGATACGAGCAGTACTTC	CASSQTSGRYEQYF
TRBJ2-3	-	TRBD1	TRBV5-1	TGCGCCAGCAGCCTGGAGGACAGGCCGGGCACAGATACGCAGTATTTT	CASSLEDRPGTDTQYF
TRBJ2-1	-	-	TRBV12-5	TGTGCTAGTGGTTTAGTGCGGGCGAACTCCTACAATGAGCAGTTCTTC	CASGLVRANSYNEQFF
TRBJ2-1	-	TRBD1	TRBV29-1	TGCAGCGTTGAAGACCGGACAGGGGTCGTATCCTACAATGAGCAGTTCTTC	CSVEDRTGVVSYNEQFF
TRBJ2-7	-	-	TRBV5-1	TGCGCCAGCAGCTTGGCAGCAAACTACGAGCAGTACTTC	CASSLAANYEQYF
TRBJ2-1	-	-	TRBV12-5	TGTGCTAGTGGTTTGGTCTCGCGGGGAGACAATGAGCAGTTCTTC	CASGLVSRGDNEQFF
TRBJ1-2	-	-	TRBV6-5	TGTGCCAGCAGTTACTCTATCCCGACAGCTAACTATGGCTACACCTTC	CASSYSIPTANYGYTF
TRBJ2-2	-	TRBD2	TRBV9	TGTGCCAGCAGCGTAGTAGCGGGGGGGGCCGGGGAGCTGTTTTTT	CASSVVAGGAGELFF
TRBJ1-2	-	-	TRBV9	TGTGCCAGCAGCGTGACAGCTACTAACTATGGCTACACCTTC	CASSVTATNYGYTF
TRBJ2-7	-	TRBD1	TRBV28	TGTGCCAGCAGTTCTCGACAGGGGGGATACGAGCAGTACTTC	CASSSRQGGYEQYF
TRBJ2-7	-	TRBD2	TRBV30	TGTGCCTGGAGTGTAGTAGCGGGGGGCGAGCAGTACTTC	CAWSVVAGGEQYF
TRBJ2-7	-	TRBD1	TRBV30	TGTGCCTGGAGTGGCCGGGACAGCTACGAGCAGTACTTC	CAWSGRDSYEQYF
TRBJ2-1	-	TRBD2	TRBV18	TGTGCCAGCTCACCGGGGACTAGCGGGAACAATGAGCAGTTCTTC	CASSPGTSGNNEQFF
TRBJ2-7	-	TRBD1	TRBV19	TGTGCCAGCTCCGACAGGGGAAATTACGAGCAGTACTTC	CASSDRGNYEQYF
TRBJ2-3	few	TRBD2	TRBV7-9	TGTGCCAGCAGCTTATGGGCTAGCGGGAGCCGAGGTACGCAGTATTTT	CASSLWASGSRGTQYF
TRBJ2-1	-	-	TRBV19	TGTGCCAGTAGTATTCAGGGCTTGGTGGAGGAGCAGTTCTTC	CASSIQGLVEEQFF
TRBJ1-1	-	-	TRBV21-1	TGTGCCAGCTCCCTCCACCAACTTACCGAACTCGACACTGAAGCTTTCTTT	CASSLHQLTELDTEAFF
TRBJ2-7	few	-	TRBV2	TGTGCCAGCAGTGAAGGGCGTCGGGCGGGCACCTACGAGCAGTACTTC	CASSEGRRAGTYEQYF
TRBJ2-7	-	-	TRBV4-2	TGTGCCAGCAGCCAAGATGGCGGACAGATTGCGTACGAGCAGTACTTC	CASSQDGGQIAYEQYF
TRBJ2-3	-	TRBD2	TRBV5-5	TGTGCCAGCAGCTTGGCAGCGACTAGCGACTTCACAGATACGCAGTATTTT	CASSLAATSDFTDTQYF
TRBJ2-4	-	-	TRBV9	TGTGCCAGCAGCGTAGATGGGGGGGCGTGGGCCAAAAACATTCAGTACTTC	CASSVDGGAWAKNIQYF
TRBJ2-7	-	-	TRBV4-1	TGCGCCAGCAGCCAAGACGGAGGGACAGACGGCGGCTCCTACGAGCAGTACTTC	CASSQDGGTDGGSYEQYF
TRBJ2-1	few	TRBD2	TRBV27	TGTGCCAGCAGTTACCTGACTGGCGGGAGTGTATATGAGCAGTTCTTC	CASSYLTGGSVYEQFF
TRBJ2-3	few	TRBD1	TRBV5-1	TGCGCCAGCAGCATCTGGACAGGGGGCCTCGCAGATACGCAGTATTTT	CASSIWTGGLADTQYF
TRBJ2-7	-	-	TRBV5-5	TGTGCCAGCAGCTTGATGATCGGGGATTACGAGCAGTACTTC	CASSLMIGDYEQYF
TRBJ1-1	-	-	TRBV5-1	TGCGCCAGCAGCTTGGCAGTGAACACTGAAGCTTTCTTT	CASSLAVNTEAFF
TRBJ2-3	-	TRBD2	TRBV4-3	TGCGCCAGCAGCCAAGATCCAGCGGGAGTCCTCACAGATACGCAGTATTTT	CASSQDPAGVLTDTQYF
TRBJ2-7	-	TRBD2	TRBV10-3	TGTGCCATCAGTGTTTTTGAGCGGGATAACAACGAGCAGTACTTC	CAISVFERDNNEQYF
TRBJ2-1	-	-	TRBV7-2	TGTGCCAGCAGCCCCCCTTCTAATGAGCAGTTCTTC	CASSPPSNEQFF
TRBJ1-1	-	-	TRBV19	TGTGCCAGTAGTTGGCGTTCAGAGGGATCGAACACTGAAGCTTTCTTT	CASSWRSEGSNTEAFF
TRBJ1-4	-	-	TRBV5-4	TGTGCCAGCAGCTTGGCGGGAGGGATGGGGGCAACTAATGAAAAACTGTTTTTT	CASSLAGGMGATNEKLFF
TRBJ2-7	-	-	TRBV19	TGTGCCAGGATGCCCTCCCCTACTTGCGAGCAGTACTTC	CARMPSPTCEQYF
TRBJ2-7	-	-	TRBV10-3	TGTGCCATCAGTAATCCCCGGGGATTCTCCTACGAGCAGTACTTC	CAISNPRGFSYEQYF
TRBJ2-5	-	-	TRBV18	TGTGCCAGCTCACCTCAGGGCGAGACCCAGTACTTC	CASSPQGETQYF
TRBJ2-7	-	-	TRBV28	TGTGCCAGCAGGGGCGGGACAGTTGTCTCCGAGCAGTACTTC	CASRGGTVVSEQYF